The 27 T cell receptor beta chains below all came from one sample that was sequenced in a study of T cell repertoires in cytomegalovirus infection. Via MiXCR, TCRdb re-called the reads, giving one row per CDR3 protein. The sample carries just over 300,000 distinct CDR3 sequences, 15% to 20% recorded once. Sequencing input: PBMCs. These receptors all stem from a human donor in good health (CMV status not recorded). Some clones in this sample may be carry-over from other donors' samples.

V usage is TRBV20-1 and J usage is TRBJ1-2; the match to TRBD1 covers 7 bases. CDR1 and CDR2 (germline): DFQATT, SNEGSKA (reference sequence). V gave up 3 bases and J gave up 1 base; unmatched junction bases: 8. This CDR3 has 15 residues. CDR3 nucleotide sequence: TGCAGTGCTAGTAGGGACAGCAGGAATAACTATGGCTACACCTTC. Its translation: CSASRDSRNNYGYTF.

J is TRBJ2-7 and V is TRBV10-2; TRBD2 aligns across 8 bases. Germline V CDR1 and CDR2: WSHSY, SAAADI. The V segment lost 0 bases and the J segment 3 bases; nucleotides outside the gene matches: 13. The CDR3 spans 18 residues. CDR3 bases: TGCGCCAGCAGTGAGTCGGGGATGGGACTAGTCATGATCTACGAGCAGTACTTC. Its protein product is CASSESGMGLVMIYEQYF.

In this sample, this clonotype turned up many times. V gene TRBV7-2 combines with J gene TRBJ2-1; TRBD1 or TRBD2 may be the D gene (5 bases each). Between the trimmed V and J ends, which lost 6 bases and 0 bases, there was a span of 12 bases. Germline V gene sequence: CDR1 SGHTA, CDR2 FQGNSA. The CDR3 has 15 residues. CDR3: CASRLPGSSYNEQFF. In DNA, the CDR3 is TGTGCCAGCAGACTCCCAGGGAGCTCCTACAATGAGCAGTTCTTC. Combining the CDR3 with reference TRBV7-2 and TRBJ2-1 gives the whole variable domain GAGVSQSPSNKVTEKGKDVELRCDPISGHTALYWYRQSLGQGLEFLIYFQGNSAPDKSGLPSDRFSAERTGGSVSTLTIQRTQQEDSAVYLCASRLPGSSYNEQFFGPGTRLTVL.

The chain links TRBV4-2 to TRBJ1-1; D not certain. The V end was cut by 0 bases, the J end by 7 bases, with 6 bases between. Looked up from germline, CDR1 is LGHNA and CDR2 is YNFKEQ. This CDR3 spans 12 amino acids. The CDR3 here is CASSQEGNEAFF. In nucleotides, the CDR3 is TGTGCCAGCAGCCAAGAGGGGAATGAAGCTTTCTTT.

This clonotype was seen ten or more times. The chain couples TRBV5-1 to TRBJ1-2; 7 bases match TRBD1. This CDR3 comprises 17 residues. Germline assignment: CDR1 SGHRS and CDR2 YFSETQ. V was clipped by 3 bases and J by 4 bases; unmatched bases: 15. The CDR3 nucleotides are TGCGCCAGCAGCTGGGGGACAGAACCTTTGAACTTCTATGGCTACACCTTC. Translated, it gives CASSWGTEPLNFYGYTF.

This chain connects TRBV6-5 to TRBJ1-5; 9 bases map to TRBD1. The CDR3 consists of 19 residues. CDR1 and CDR2 (germline): MNHEY, SVGAGI. Trimming at V came to 5 bases and at J to 0 bases, leaving 14 bases not matched to a gene. Here the CDR3 reads CASSERTGARVYSNQPQHF. The CDR3 bases are TGTGCCAGCAGTGAACGGACAGGGGCGCGGGTTTATAGCAATCAGCCCCAGCATTTT.

This clonotype has at least ten counts. The rearrangement links TRBV7-2 to TRBJ2-5, with D possibly matching TRBD1 (5 bases). Trimming removed 4 bases at V and 5 bases at J, with 8 bases between. The germline gives CDR1 SGHTA, CDR2 FQGNSA. This CDR3 contains 12 residues. The CDR3 sequence: CASSSDTETQYF. The CDR3 DNA reads TGTGCCAGCAGCTCGGACACCGAGACCCAGTACTTC. The variable domain in full, with the rest retrieved from reference TRBV7-2 and TRBJ2-5, is GAGVSQSPSNKVTEKGKDVELRCDPISGHTALYWYRQSLGQGLEFLIYFQGNSAPDKSGLPSDRFSAERTGGSVSTLTIQRTQQEDSAVYLCASSSDTETQYFGPGTRLLVL.

The V and J genes are TRBV2 and TRBJ1-4, with D possibly TRBD1 on 6 matching bases. Germline V CDR1 and CDR2: SNHLY, FYNNEI. V was trimmed by 1 base and J by 8 bases, leaving 11 bases between them. The length of the CDR3 is 14 residues. The CDR3 spells CASSEGRGTEKLFF. DNA for the CDR3: TGTGCCAGCAGTGAAGGGAGGGGGACGGAAAAACTGTTTTTT.

The chain uses TRBV7-8 and TRBJ2-3; D uncertain. With 0 bases removed from V and 4 bases from J, the gap between germline ends came to 5 bases. The CDR3 runs to 13 residues. In germline, CDR1 is SGHVS, CDR2 FQNEAQ. This CDR3 is CASSLALADTQYF. DNA of the CDR3: TGTGCCAGCAGCTTAGCTCTTGCAGATACGCAGTATTTT.

This clonotype was seen only a few times. The chain joins TRBV28 to TRBJ2-1, with 8 bases that match TRBD2. V lost 2 bases to trimming and J lost 5 bases; unmatched junction nucleotides: 11. The CDR3 length is 17 residues. CDR1 and CDR2 from the germline V gene are MDHEN and SYDVKM. Here the CDR3 reads CASSLDKFAGGHNEQFF. DNA for the CDR3: TGTGCCAGCAGTTTAGATAAGTTCGCGGGGGGCCACAATGAGCAGTTCTTC.

This clonotype has a count of ten or more. The chain has TRBV12-3 or TRBV12-4 and TRBJ1-4; perhaps TRBD1 as D (5 bases). Trimming pared 6 bases from V and 5 bases from J, leaving 13 bases between. This CDR3 has 14 amino acids. CDR3 nucleotides: TGTGCCAGCAGCAGCTCCGGACAAAATGAAAAACTGTTTTTT. It yields the protein CASSSSGQNEKLFF.

This clonotype was seen a handful of times. The chain combines TRBV6-2 or TRBV6-3 with TRBJ2-7; D is ambiguous. The V end was cut by 0 bases, the J end by 5 bases, with 8 bases between. In germline, CDR1 is MNHEY, CDR2 SVGEGT. The CDR3 spans 13 residues. The CDR3 here is CASSYSMLNEQYF. The CDR3, as DNA: TGTGCCAGCAGTTACTCCATGTTAAACGAGCAGTACTTC.

The chain is built from TRBV2 and TRBJ2-7; 9 bases match TRBD1. The CDR3 covers 14 residues. Germline CDR1 reads SNHLY; CDR2 reads FYNNEI. The V and J ends lost 2 bases and 2 bases, in that order; junction bases with no gene match: 1. The CDR3: CASSETGGTYEQYF. The CDR3, as DNA: TGTGCCAGCAGTGAAACAGGGGGCACCTACGAGCAGTACTTC.

The chain has TRBV6-1 and TRBJ2-3; weak D call: TRBD1 (5 bases). The germline V and J ends were trimmed by 0 bases and 8 bases, with 12 bases remaining between them. Germline-derived CDR1 and CDR2 are MNHNS and SASEGT. The CDR3 extends over 14 amino acids. The CDR3 DNA reads as TGTGCCAGCAGTGAAGCGCTTATAGGGGTTACGCAGTATTTT. Encoded protein: CASSEALIGVTQYF.

This clonotype has just a few counts. The chain is built from TRBV2 and TRBJ2-7, with D tentatively TRBD1 (5 bases). The germline V gene encodes CDR1 SNHLY and CDR2 FYNNEI. The CDR3 has 14 amino acids. Trimming stripped 3 bases from V and 2 bases from J, with 11 bases between. This CDR3 reads CASSEQGSPYEQYF. For the CDR3, the DNA is TGTGCCAGCAGTGAGCAGGGAAGCCCCTACGAGCAGTACTTC.

In this sample, this clonotype turned up a few times. The rearrangement joins TRBV20-1 to TRBJ2-7, with no clear D. The CDR3 length is 14 residues. V lost 2 bases and J lost 2, with 13 bases in between. CDR1 DFQATT and CDR2 SNEGSKA come from the germline V gene (reference sequence). The CDR3: CSARLPTGPYEQYF. The CDR3 DNA reads as TGCAGTGCTAGATTACCTACGGGCCCCTACGAGCAGTACTTC.

Concerning this clonotype: A read error may be the cause here, since a much bigger clone is one base away. This CDR3 is missing its conserved last phenylalanine or tryptophan, likely due to a read error. The chain couples TRBV6-6 to TRBJ2-3; possible D gene TRBD2, 6 bases. This CDR3 has 16 amino acids. In germline, CDR1 is MNHNY, CDR2 SVGAGI (reference sequence). V was cut by 6 bases and J by 4 bases, with 20 bases left in between. CDR3 protein: CASSFLGGGAADTQYY. The CDR3 region has the DNA TGTGCCAGCAGCTTCCTGGGTGGCGGGGCGGCAGATACGCAGTATTAT.

This clonotype was recorded many times. CDR3: CASTTWGTYGYTF. CDR3 nucleotide sequence: TGTGCCAGCACCACGTGGGGAACCTATGGCTACACCTTC. The chain is built from TRBV12-3 or TRBV12-4 and TRBJ1-2; D is unclear. The CDR3 has 13 residues. With 7 bases removed from V and 4 bases from J, the gap between germline ends came to 13 bases.

Many counts were recorded for this clonotype. J is TRBJ2-2 and V is TRBV19; D uncertain. This CDR3 contains 15 residues. Germline V gene lookup returns CDR1 LNHDA and CDR2 SQIVND (reference sequence). The ends were cut back, 4 bases at V and 0 bases at J, with 9 bases in the middle. CDR3 sequence (DNA): TGTGCCAGTAGTAACCCAGGAGCGAACACCGGGGAGCTGTTTTTT. Amino acids: CASSNPGANTGELFF.

There are a few counts of this clonotype. The chain combines TRBV7-2 with TRBJ1-2; D is possibly TRBD1 (5 bases). Germline-derived CDR1 and CDR2 are SGHTA and FQGNSA. The ends were cut back, 4 bases at V and 2 bases at J, with 11 bases in the middle. This CDR3 contains 14 residues. This CDR3 is CASSSDTRNYGYTF. The DNA for the CDR3 is TGTGCCAGCAGCTCGGACACAAGAAACTATGGCTACACCTTC.

This clonotype showed up many times. The chain recombines TRBV7-8 with TRBJ1-5; D gene uncertain. Trimming pared 5 bases from V and 9 bases from J, leaving 20 bases between. Germline CDR1 SGHVS, CDR2 FQNEAQ. This CDR3 is 15 amino acids long. The CDR3 is CASSPPVGRGLPQHF. CDR3 DNA sequence: TGTGCCAGCAGCCCACCGGTGGGCAGAGGATTGCCCCAGCATTTT.

J is TRBJ1-5 and V is TRBV2; 9 nucleotides agree with TRBD1. Germline V CDR1 and CDR2: SNHLY, FYNNEI. Unmatched junction bases numbered 8, after V lost 2 bases and J lost 15 bases. The CDR3 loop spans 13 amino acids. CDR3 protein: CASSEQPGQGLHF. DNA for the CDR3: TGTGCCAGCAGTGAACAACCGGGACAGGGATTGCATTTT.

This clonotype has a count of ten or more. The chain links TRBV7-8 to TRBJ2-5; 11 bases are a match to TRBD2. V lost 5 bases and J lost 3; bases outside the gene matches: 5. This CDR3 region has 15 residues. The germline gives CDR1 SGHVS, CDR2 FQNEAQ. The CDR3 loop is CASSAQTSGEETQYF. CDR3 in DNA: TGTGCCAGCAGCGCCCAGACTAGCGGGGAAGAGACCCAGTACTTC.

This chain connects TRBV7-3 to TRBJ2-3; D gene uncertain. The CDR3 spans 14 residues. V shed 2 bases and J shed 7 bases, with 13 bases lying between them. Per germline, CDR1 SGHTA and CDR2 FQGTGA. As DNA, the CDR3 is TGTGCCAGCAGCTTATCCCCGGCGTACAATACGCAGTATTTT. Amino acid sequence: CASSLSPAYNTQYF.

This clonotype appeared many times. V is TRBV7-3 and J is TRBJ2-1; D may correspond to TRBD1 or TRBD2 (6 bases each). This CDR3 contains 13 residues. Germline V gives CDR1 SGHTA, CDR2 FQGTGA. Deletions cut 4 bases from V and 9 bases from J, with 13 bases between. CDR3 protein: CASSWGANAEQFF. CDR3 in DNA: TGTGCCAGCAGCTGGGGGGCAAACGCTGAGCAGTTCTTC.

At least ten counts were recorded for this clonotype. The chain recombines TRBV6-2 or TRBV6-3 with TRBJ2-3; D perhaps matches TRBD1 (5 bases). Germline V gives CDR1 MNHEY, CDR2 SVGEGT. Trimming cost V 4 bases and J 6 bases, with 14 bases left between them. This CDR3 region has 14 residues. CDR3 residues: CASSFAGSGDTQYF. CDR3 DNA: TGTGCCAGCAGTTTCGCCGGCTCAGGGGATACGCAGTATTTT.

V and J are TRBV12-3 or TRBV12-4 and TRBJ2-7; 9 positions match TRBD1. With 9 bases clipped from V and 5 bases from J, the junction kept 8 bases outside the gene matches. The length of the CDR3 is 13 residues. The DNA for the CDR3 is TGTGCCAGTGGGGACAGGGTTCGTGACGAGCAGTACTTC. The encoded protein is CASGDRVRDEQYF.